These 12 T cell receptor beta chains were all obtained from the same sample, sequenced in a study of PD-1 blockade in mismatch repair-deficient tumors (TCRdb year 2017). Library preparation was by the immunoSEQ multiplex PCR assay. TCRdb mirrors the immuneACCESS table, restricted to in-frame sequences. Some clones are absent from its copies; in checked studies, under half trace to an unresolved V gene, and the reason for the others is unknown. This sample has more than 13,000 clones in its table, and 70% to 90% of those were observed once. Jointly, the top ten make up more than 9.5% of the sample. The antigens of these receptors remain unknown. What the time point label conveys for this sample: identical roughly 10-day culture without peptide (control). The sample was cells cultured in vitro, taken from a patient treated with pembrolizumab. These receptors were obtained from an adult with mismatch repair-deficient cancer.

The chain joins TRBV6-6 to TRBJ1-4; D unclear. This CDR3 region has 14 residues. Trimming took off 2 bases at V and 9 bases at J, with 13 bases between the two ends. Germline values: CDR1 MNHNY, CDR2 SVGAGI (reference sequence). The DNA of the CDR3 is TGTGCCAGCAGTTACCCAGAGACGGTCAAAAAACTGTTTTTT. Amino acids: CASSYPETVKKLFF.

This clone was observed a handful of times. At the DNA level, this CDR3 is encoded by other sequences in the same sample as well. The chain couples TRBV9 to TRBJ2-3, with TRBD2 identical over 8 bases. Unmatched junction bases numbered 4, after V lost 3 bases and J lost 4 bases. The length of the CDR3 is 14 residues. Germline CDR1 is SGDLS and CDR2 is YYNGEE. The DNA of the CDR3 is TGTGCCAGCAGCGCGAGCGGGAGAGCAGATACGCAGTATTTT. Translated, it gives CASSASGRADTQYF.

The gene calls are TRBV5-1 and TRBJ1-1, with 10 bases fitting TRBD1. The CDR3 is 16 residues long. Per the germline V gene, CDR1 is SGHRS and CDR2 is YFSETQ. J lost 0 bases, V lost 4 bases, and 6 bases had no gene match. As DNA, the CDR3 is TGCGCCAGCAGCCCAGGGACAGGGGTAGTGAACACTGAAGCTTTCTTT. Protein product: CASSPGTGVVNTEAFF.

CDR3 sequence reads: CASSLESSYNSPLHF. The CDR3 bases are TGTGCCAGCAGCCTAGAGAGCTCCTATAATTCACCCCTCCACTTT. V and J are TRBV7-2 and TRBJ1-6; D ambiguous. The CDR3 has 15 amino acids. The V end was cut by 5 bases, the J end by 0 bases, with 8 bases between. Germline loops: CDR1 SGHTA, CDR2 FQGNSA.

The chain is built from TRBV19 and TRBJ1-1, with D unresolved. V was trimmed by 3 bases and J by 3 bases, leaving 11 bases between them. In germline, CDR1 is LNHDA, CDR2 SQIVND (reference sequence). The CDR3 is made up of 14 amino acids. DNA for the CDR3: TGTGCCAGTAGTATTGATGGCACCCACACTGAAGCTTTCTTT. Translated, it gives CASSIDGTHTEAFF.

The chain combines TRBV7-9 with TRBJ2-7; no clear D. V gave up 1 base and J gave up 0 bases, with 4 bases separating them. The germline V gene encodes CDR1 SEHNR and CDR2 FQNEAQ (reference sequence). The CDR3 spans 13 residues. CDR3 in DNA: TGTGCCAGCAGCTTAGAGAACTCCTACGAGCAGTACTTC. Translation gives CASSLENSYEQYF.

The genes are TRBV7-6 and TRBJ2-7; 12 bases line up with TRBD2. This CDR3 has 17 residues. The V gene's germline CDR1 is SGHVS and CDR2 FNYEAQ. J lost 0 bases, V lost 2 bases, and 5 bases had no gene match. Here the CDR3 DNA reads TGTGCCAGCAGCTTAACGACTAGCGGGAGCCCCTCCTACGAGCAGTACTTC. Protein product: CASSLTTSGSPSYEQYF.

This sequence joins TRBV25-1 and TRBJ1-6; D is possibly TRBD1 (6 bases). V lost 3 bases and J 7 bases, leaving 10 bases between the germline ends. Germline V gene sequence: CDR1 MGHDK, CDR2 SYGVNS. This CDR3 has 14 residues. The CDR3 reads CASSDGQWNSPLHF. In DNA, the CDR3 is TGTGCCAGCAGTGATGGACAGTGGAATTCACCCCTCCACTTT.

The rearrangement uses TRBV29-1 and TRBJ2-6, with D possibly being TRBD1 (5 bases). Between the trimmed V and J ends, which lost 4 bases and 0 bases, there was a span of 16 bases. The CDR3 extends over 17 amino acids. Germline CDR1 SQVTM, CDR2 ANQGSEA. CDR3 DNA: TGCAGCGTTGTTCTGGCAGGGTCAAGCTCTGGGGCCAACGTCCTGACTTTC. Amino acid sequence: CSVVLAGSSSGANVLTF.

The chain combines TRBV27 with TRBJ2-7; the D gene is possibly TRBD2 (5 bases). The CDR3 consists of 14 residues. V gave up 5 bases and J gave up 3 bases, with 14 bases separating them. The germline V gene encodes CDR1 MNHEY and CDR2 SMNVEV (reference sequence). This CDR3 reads CASSQLDDRYEQYF. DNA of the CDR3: TGTGCCAGCAGTCAACTAGACGACCGCTACGAGCAGTACTTC.

The CDR3 loop reads CSGGGTYSYNEQFF. The DNA for the CDR3 is TGCAGCGGGGGGGGGACCTACTCCTACAATGAGCAGTTCTTC. The J gene is TRBJ2-1, the V gene TRBV29-1; 7 positions agree with TRBD2. Losses at the gene ends were 7 bases for V and 0 bases for J; bases not matched to a gene: 6. Germline V gene sequence: CDR1 SQVTM, CDR2 ANQGSEA. The CDR3 sequence is 14 residues long.

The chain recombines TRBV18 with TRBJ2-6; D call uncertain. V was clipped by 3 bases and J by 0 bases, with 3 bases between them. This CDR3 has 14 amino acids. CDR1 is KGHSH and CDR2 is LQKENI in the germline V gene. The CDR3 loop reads CASSPASGANVLTF. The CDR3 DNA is TGTGCCAGCTCACCGGCCTCTGGGGCCAACGTCCTGACTTTC.